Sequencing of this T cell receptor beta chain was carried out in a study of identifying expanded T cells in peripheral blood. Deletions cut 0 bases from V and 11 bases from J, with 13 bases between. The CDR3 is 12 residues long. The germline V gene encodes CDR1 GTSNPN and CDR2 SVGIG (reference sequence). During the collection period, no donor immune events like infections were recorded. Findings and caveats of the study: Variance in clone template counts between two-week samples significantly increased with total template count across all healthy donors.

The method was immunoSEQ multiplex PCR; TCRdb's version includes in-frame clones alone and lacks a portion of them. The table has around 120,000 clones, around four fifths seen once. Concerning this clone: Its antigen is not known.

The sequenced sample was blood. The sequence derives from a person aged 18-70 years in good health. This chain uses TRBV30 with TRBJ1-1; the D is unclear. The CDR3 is CAWSVSWREAFF. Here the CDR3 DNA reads TGTGCCTGGAGTGTTAGTTGGAGGGAGGCTTTCTTT.